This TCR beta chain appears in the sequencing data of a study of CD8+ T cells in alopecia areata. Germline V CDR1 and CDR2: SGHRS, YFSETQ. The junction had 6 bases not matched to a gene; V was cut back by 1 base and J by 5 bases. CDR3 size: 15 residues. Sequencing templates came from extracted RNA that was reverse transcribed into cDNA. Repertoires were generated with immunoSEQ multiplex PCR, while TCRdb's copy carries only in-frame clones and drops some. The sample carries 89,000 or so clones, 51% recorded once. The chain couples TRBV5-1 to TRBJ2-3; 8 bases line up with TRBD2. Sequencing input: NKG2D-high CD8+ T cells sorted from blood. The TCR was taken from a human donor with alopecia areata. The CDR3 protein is CASSLYVAGGDTQYF. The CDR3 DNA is TGCGCCAGCAGCTTGTATGTGGCGGGAGGAGATACGCAGTATTTT. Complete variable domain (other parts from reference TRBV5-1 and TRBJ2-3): KAGVTQTPRYLIKTRGQQVTLSCSPISGHRSVSWYQQTPGQGLQFLFEYFSETQRNKGNFPGRFSGRQFSNSRSEMNVSTLELGDSALYLCASSLYVAGGDTQYFGPGTRLTVL.